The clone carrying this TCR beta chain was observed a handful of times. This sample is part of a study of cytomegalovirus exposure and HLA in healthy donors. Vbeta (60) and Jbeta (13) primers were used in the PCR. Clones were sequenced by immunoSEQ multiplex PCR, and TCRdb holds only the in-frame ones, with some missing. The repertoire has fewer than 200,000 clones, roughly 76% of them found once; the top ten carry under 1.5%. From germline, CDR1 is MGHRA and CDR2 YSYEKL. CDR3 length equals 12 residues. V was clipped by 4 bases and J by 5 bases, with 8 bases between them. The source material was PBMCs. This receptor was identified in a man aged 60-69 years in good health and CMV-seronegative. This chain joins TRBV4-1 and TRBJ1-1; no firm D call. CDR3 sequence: CASSRPGTEAFF. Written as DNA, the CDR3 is TGCGCCAGCAGCCGCCCGGGGACTGAAGCTTTCTTT.